The sequence of this T cell receptor (beta chain) was determined in a study of response to subunit inactivated influenza vaccine. TCRdb independently ran MiXCR on the RT-PCR reads; one entry per CDR3 protein. The data show fewer than 800,000 distinct CDR3 sequences, 15% to 18% seen once. This clonotype was observed a few times. Its antigen is still unknown. Whole-study findings and limits: Researchers suggested that each seasonal influenza vaccination recruits few new T cells.

V lost 3 bases to trimming and J lost 8 bases; unmatched junction nucleotides: 20. Germline CDR1 ENHRY, CDR2 SYGVKD. The CDR3 has 20 amino acids. Sequences were derived from PBMCs from blood, sampled approximately 13 days after vaccination. The chain has TRBV10-3 and TRBJ2-1; TRBD2 aligns across 12 bases. The receptor was isolated from a man aged 50 to 59 who received an inactivated influenza vaccine. The CDR3 here is CAISDSELTVLAGGPHEQFF. The CDR3 DNA sequence: TGTGCCATCAGTGACTCCGAGCTCACTGTTCTAGCGGGGGGGCCCCATGAGCAGTTCTTC.